These 27 T cell receptor beta chains originate from one sample sequenced in a study of T cells after somatic rescue of genetic block. Generated by immunoSEQ multiplex PCR, the TCRdb table keeps only in-frame clones and is missing some. This sample yields tens of thousands of clones, of which 85% to 95% are seen a single time; roughly 3% belongs to the top ten. The sample consisted of peripheral blood mononuclear cells (PBMCs). These receptors came from a man aged 35 to 55.

This chain links TRBV5-6 with TRBJ1-3; no firm D call. The CDR3 loop spans 14 amino acids. Trimming left V 3 bases short and J 2 bases short, with 9 bases between. CDR1 SGHDT and CDR2 YYEEEE come from the germline V gene. This CDR3 is CASSSGGAGNTIYF. The CDR3 nucleotides read TGTGCCAGCAGCTCGGGTGGAGCTGGAAACACCATATATTTT.

The V and J genes are TRBV2 and TRBJ2-7; D may be TRBD1 (6 bases). This CDR3 comprises 13 residues. Germline V gene data show CDR1 as SNHLY and CDR2 as FYNNEI. Between the trimmed V and J ends, which lost 8 bases and 6 bases, there was a span of 17 bases. The CDR3 protein is CASGETGPGEQYF. CDR3 sequence (DNA): TGTGCCAGCGGAGAGACAGGCCCGGGCGAGCAGTACTTC.

The chain joins TRBV5-8 to TRBJ2-7; the D is unclear. The V end was cut by 4 bases, the J end by 4 bases, with 9 bases between. Germline assignment: CDR1 SGHTS and CDR2 YDEGEE. The CDR3 runs 12 residues. CDR3 protein: CASSPRRYEQYF. In nucleotides, the CDR3 is TGTGCCAGCAGCCCTAGACGGTACGAGCAGTACTTC.

This clone was seen only a few times. The chain combines TRBV18 with TRBJ2-2; no reliable D call. The CDR3 is 12 residues long. Per the germline V gene, CDR1 is KGHSH and CDR2 is LQKENI. The ends were cut back, 3 bases at V and 1 base at J, with 0 bases in the middle. The CDR3 region is CASSPNTGELFF. CDR3 sequence (DNA): TGTGCCAGCTCACCGAACACCGGGGAGCTGTTTTTT.

The chain joins TRBV6-6 to TRBJ2-7; TRBD2 agrees at 7 bases. This CDR3 is 14 amino acids long. J lost 12 bases, V lost 2 bases, and 13 bases had no gene match. The germline V gene encodes CDR1 MNHNY and CDR2 SVGAGI (reference sequence). CDR3 coding DNA: TGTGCCAGCAGTTACCTTAGGGCGGGGGAAGGGAGGTACTTC. This codes for CASSYLRAGEGRYF.

The chain uses TRBV5-1 and TRBJ1-2; TRBD1 aligns across 8 bases. The CDR3 spans 14 residues. Per germline, CDR1 SGHRS and CDR2 YFSETQ. The ends lost 4 bases at V and 4 bases at J; junction bases unmatched: 6. CDR3 DNA sequence: TGCGCCAGCAGCCGCCCGGGGACAGGCTATGGCTACACCTTC. This translates into CASSRPGTGYGYTF. The full variable domain, completed using reference TRBV5-1 and TRBJ1-2, is KAGVTQTPRYLIKTRGQQVTLSCSPISGHRSVSWYQQTPGQGLQFLFEYFSETQRNKGNFPGRFSGRQFSNSRSEMNVSTLELGDSALYLCASSRPGTGYGYTFGSGTRLTVV.

The sample holds one count of this clone. The chain couples TRBV7-6 to TRBJ2-2; 13 bases match TRBD2. The germline gives CDR1 SGHVS, CDR2 FNYEAQ. The CDR3 has 19 residues. J lost 3 bases, V lost 5 bases, and 12 bases had no gene match. CDR3: CASSLMALAGGPDTGELFF. CDR3 in DNA: TGTGCCAGCAGCCTAATGGCACTAGCGGGAGGGCCTGACACCGGGGAGCTGTTTTTT.

The J gene is TRBJ2-3, the V gene TRBV9; D may be TRBD1 (5 bases). Per germline, CDR1 SGDLS and CDR2 YYNGEE. Trimming removed 0 bases from V and 5 bases from J, with 16 bases in between. This CDR3 has 16 residues. The CDR3 DNA is TGTGCCAGCAGCGTAGGGGGCCTGGGGCGGCAAGATACGCAGTATTTT. This translates into CASSVGGLGRQDTQYF.

This clone has more than one count but fewer than ten. V is TRBV5-4 and J is TRBJ2-5; 7 bases agree with TRBD2. The CDR3 sequence is 15 residues long. Unmatched junction bases numbered 3, after V lost 0 bases and J lost 1 base. Germline loops: CDR1 SGHNT, CDR2 YYREEE (reference sequence). The chain's CDR3 is CASSLGLAGQETQYF. The DNA of the CDR3 is TGTGCCAGCAGCTTGGGGTTAGCGGGCCAAGAGACCCAGTACTTC.

This rearrangement joins TRBV28 to TRBJ2-2; 11 nucleotides align to TRBD1. The CDR3 runs 22 residues. J gave up 7 bases and V 7 bases, and 29 bases lay outside the gene matches. CDR1 MDHEN and CDR2 SYDVKM come from the germline V gene. The CDR3 is CASTYWPGQGANSGRFGGELFF. The CDR3 DNA follows: TGTGCCAGCACATATTGGCCCGGACAGGGGGCCAATAGCGGGAGATTTGGCGGGGAGCTGTTTTTT.

The chain has TRBV19 and TRBJ2-1; unclear D gene. CDR1 is LNHDA and CDR2 is SQIVND in the germline V gene (reference sequence). CDR3 length: 15 amino acids. V lost 1 base to trimming and J lost 3 bases, with 10 bases between them. CDR3 protein: CASSIVPAVYNEQFF. As DNA, the CDR3 is TGTGCCAGTAGTATAGTGCCGGCGGTCTACAATGAGCAGTTCTTC.

The chain has TRBV10-2 and TRBJ2-7; 7 nucleotides line up with TRBD1. The CDR3 loop spans 13 amino acids. Trimming removed 4 bases from V and 4 bases from J; junction bases left unmatched: 4. Germline loops: CDR1 WSHSY, CDR2 SAAADI. The CDR3 protein is CASSGRGKYEQYF. CDR3 coding DNA: TGCGCCAGCAGTGGCAGGGGGAAGTACGAGCAGTACTTC.

V and J are TRBV10-1 and TRBJ2-7, with 9 bases matching TRBD2. CDR3 length equals 13 residues. Germline V gene lookup returns CDR1 WNHNN and CDR2 SYGVQD (reference sequence). J gave up 4 bases and V 8 bases, and 6 bases lay outside the gene matches. For the CDR3, the DNA is TGCGCCAGCTCGGCGGGAGGGACTTACGAGCAGTACTTC. This codes for CASSAGGTYEQYF.

This sequence joins TRBV16 and TRBJ1-4, with TRBD1 matching over 7 bases. Germline V gene lookup returns CDR1 KGHSY and CDR2 FQNENV. V was clipped by 0 bases and J by 3 bases; unmatched bases: 1. This CDR3 contains 15 residues. As DNA, the CDR3 is TGTGCCAGCAGCCAATCGGGGACAGCTAATGAAAAACTGTTTTTT. Protein: CASSQSGTANEKLFF. The entire variable domain, with the rest obtained from reference TRBV16 and TRBJ1-4, is as follows: GEEVAQTPKHLVRGEGQKAKLYCAPIKGHSYVFWYQQVLKNEFKFLISFQNENVFDETGMPKERFSAKCLPNSPCSLEIQATKLEDSAVYFCASSQSGTANEKLFFGSGTQLSVL.

The V and J genes are TRBV19 and TRBJ2-3; the D gene is possibly TRBD2 (6 bases). The germline gives CDR1 LNHDA, CDR2 SQIVND (reference sequence). V lost 3 bases and J 2 bases, leaving 18 bases between the germline ends. The CDR3 has 17 amino acids. CDR3 bases: TGTGCCAGTAGTATGCGAACTTGGCGGGGATACACAGATACGCAGTATTTT. Translated: CASSMRTWRGYTDTQYF.

This clone has just one count. The chain couples TRBV7-9 to TRBJ2-3, with D unresolved. Germline CDR1 reads SEHNR; CDR2 reads FQNEAQ (reference sequence). The CDR3 has 14 residues. V was trimmed by 1 base and J by 6 bases, leaving 11 bases between them. The CDR3 region is CASSLEWSTDTQYF. CDR3 nucleotides: TGTGCCAGCAGCTTAGAATGGAGTACGGATACGCAGTATTTT.

The chain employs TRBV6-5 and TRBJ1-2; D not resolved. Trimming removed 4 bases at V and 7 bases at J, with 22 bases between. This CDR3 is built from 16 residues. Germline V lookup: CDR1 MNHEY, CDR2 SVGAGI. The CDR3 sequence: CASSSARGPSVGGYTF. In DNA form, the CDR3 reads TGTGCCAGCAGTTCCGCGCGCGGGCCCTCCGTGGGTGGCTACACCTTC.

CDR3 nucleotides: TGTGCCAGCGCGGGAGGCTCCTACAATGAGCAGTTCTTC. Translation: CASAGGSYNEQFF. The chain is built from TRBV19 and TRBJ2-1; 8 bases agree with TRBD2. Unmatched junction bases numbered 1, after V lost 9 bases and J lost 0 bases. The CDR3 has 13 amino acids. Germline loops: CDR1 LNHDA, CDR2 SQIVND (reference sequence).

CDR3 protein: CASSPGLAGVSNEQFF. The CDR3 DNA sequence: TGTGCCAGCTCACCCGGACTAGCGGGGGTATCAAATGAGCAGTTCTTC. The chain recombines TRBV18 with TRBJ2-1; 13 nucleotides line up with TRBD2. V lost 3 bases, J lost 7 bases, and 6 bases stayed unmatched. There are 16 residues in the CDR3. Germline loops: CDR1 KGHSH, CDR2 LQKENI.

V and J are TRBV7-7 and TRBJ2-5; D gene uncertain. V was cut by 1 base and J by 3 bases, with 12 bases left in between. This CDR3 is 15 amino acids long. Germline V gives CDR1 SSHAT, CDR2 FNYEAQ (reference sequence). CDR3 residues: CASSLEDGFEETQYF. CDR3 nucleotides: TGTGCCAGCAGCTTAGAGGACGGTTTCGAAGAGACCCAGTACTTC.

The chain uses TRBV9 and TRBJ2-1, with D perhaps being TRBD1 or TRBD2 (6 bases each). In germline, CDR1 is SGDLS, CDR2 YYNGEE. Between the trimmed V and J ends, which lost 4 bases and 7 bases, there was a span of 12 bases. This CDR3 has 13 residues. The CDR3 DNA is TGTGCCAGCAGCCAGGGGACTTCTAATGAGCAGTTCTTC. This sequence encodes CASSQGTSNEQFF.

The V gene is TRBV11-2, the J gene TRBJ1-1, with TRBD1 matching over 12 bases. Germline CDR1 reads SGHAT; CDR2 reads FQNNGV. The CDR3 sequence is 16 residues long. J gave up 4 bases and V 7 bases, and 10 bases lay outside the gene matches. CDR3 sequence: CASTYGTGGAGTEAFF. As DNA, the CDR3 is TGTGCCAGCACCTACGGGACAGGGGGCGCGGGCACTGAAGCTTTCTTT.

The genes are TRBV27 and TRBJ1-4; no definite D call. CDR1 and CDR2 (germline): MNHEY, SMNVEV (reference sequence). Trimming pared 3 bases from V and 3 bases from J, leaving 8 bases between. CDR3 length equals 14 residues. The CDR3 loop is CASSFKSANEKLFF. The DNA for the CDR3 is TGTGCCAGCAGTTTTAAGAGTGCTAATGAAAAACTGTTTTTT.

The gene calls are TRBV28 and TRBJ1-2; no definite D call. The CDR3 sequence is 13 residues long. From germline, CDR1 is MDHEN and CDR2 SYDVKM. Between the trimmed V and J ends, which lost 2 bases and 8 bases, there was a span of 12 bases. CDR3: CASSLESDEGYTF. CDR3 DNA: TGTGCCAGCAGTTTAGAGTCCGATGAGGGCTACACCTTC.

The chain combines TRBV9 with TRBJ1-1; 9 bases line up with TRBD1. J gave up 1 base and V 0 bases, and 4 bases lay outside the gene matches. Germline assignment: CDR1 SGDLS and CDR2 YYNGEE. The CDR3 is 16 residues long. The CDR3 protein is CASSVVPTGGNTEAFF. The CDR3 DNA reads as TGTGCCAGCAGCGTAGTCCCGACAGGGGGGAACACTGAAGCTTTCTTT.

The V and J genes are TRBV5-1 and TRBJ1-5; the match to TRBD1 covers 7 bases. The CDR3 covers 13 residues. The V gene's germline CDR1 is SGHRS and CDR2 YFSETQ. V was pared by 2 bases and J by 6 bases, with 2 bases of the junction left unmatched. Written as DNA, the CDR3 is TGCGCCAGCAGCTTTCAGGGGGGTCAGCCCCAGCATTTT. It translates to CASSFQGGQPQHF. Full variable domain (rest looked up from reference TRBV5-1 and TRBJ1-5): KAGVTQTPRYLIKTRGQQVTLSCSPISGHRSVSWYQQTPGQGLQFLFEYFSETQRNKGNFPGRFSGRQFSNSRSEMNVSTLELGDSALYLCASSFQGGQPQHFGDGTRLSIL.

J is TRBJ1-1 and V is TRBV6-5; 7 bases are a match to TRBD1. The CDR3 runs to 14 residues. Germline V gene lookup returns CDR1 MNHEY and CDR2 SVGAGI. Losses at the gene ends were 6 bases for V and 0 bases for J; bases not matched to a gene: 4. CDR3 loop: CASRRTGVNTEAFF. The CDR3 region has the DNA TGTGCCAGCAGGCGGACAGGAGTGAACACTGAAGCTTTCTTT.